A selection of T cell receptor beta chains follows, all from one sample in a study of blood T cell repertoires in COVID-19. The method was immunoSEQ multiplex PCR; TCRdb's version includes in-frame clones alone and lacks a portion of them. The table shows about 190,000 clones, with around 87% occurring only once. The specimen was peripheral blood. The receptor set was obtained from a man aged 50 or older with acute or convalescent COVID-19. The CDR3 runs from the conserved cysteine through the conserved F or W. Fields, in order: V gene, J gene, CDR3 protein.

TRBV5-1	TRBJ2-6	CASSVIGANVLTF
TRBV14	TRBJ2-2	CASSPVPGQGSNTGELFF
TRBV27	TRBJ2-1	CASSAARALEQFF
TRBV5-5	TRBJ1-4	CASSLPGGNEKLFF
TRBV7-2	TRBJ1-5	CASSSGQGDQPQHF
TRBV11-2	TRBJ2-3	CASSLEEGRYHTQYF
TRBV3-1/TRBV3-2	TRBJ2-5	CASSQGGAGGWTQYF
TRBV9	TRBJ1-2	CASSVDRGLDYGYTF
TRBV19	TRBJ2-7	CASSDLLGDYEQYF
TRBV28	TRBJ2-3	CASSLSQQVTDTQYF
TRBV6-5	TRBJ1-3	CASSPGSSGNTIYF
TRBV6-5	TRBJ1-4	CASSYSPGGDEKLFF
TRBV9	TRBJ1-6	CASSVDQTDNSPLHF
TRBV5-6	TRBJ2-7	CASSFGTGSSEQYF
TRBV19	TRBJ1-5	CASSIASNQPQHF
TRBV11-2	TRBJ1-2	CASSLDGPDGYTF
TRBV10-2	TRBJ2-7	CASSESFPSGGYEQYF
TRBV7-9	TRBJ2-2	CASSFGDRELFF
TRBV11-1	TRBJ1-1	CASSLGGTGPNTEAFF
TRBV4-2	TRBJ1-5	CASSPSGGSQPQHF
TRBV7-9	TRBJ2-3	CASSSRDRKKVDTQYF
TRBV28	TRBJ2-5	CASSLTGGWETQYF
TRBV6-1	TRBJ2-7	CASSEFVGGAPLSYEQYF
TRBV7-9	TRBJ2-7	CASSLAGGNEQYF
TRBV5-1	TRBJ1-5	CASSFGGTNQPQHF
TRBV28	TRBJ2-3	CASSRVLAGADTQYF
TRBV7-9	TRBJ2-5	CASSPGIAQSQETQYF
TRBV5-6	TRBJ2-3	CASSLVASTDTQYF
TRBV28	TRBJ1-5	CASSLPGNNQPQHF
TRBV30	TRBJ1-6	CAWAGQTIPSYNSPLHF
TRBV20-1	TRBJ1-5	CSASNQVNQPQHF
TRBV4-1	TRBJ2-1	CASSQRTSGSSYNEQFF
TRBV6-5	TRBJ1-4	CASTLGGEKLFF
TRBV27	TRBJ2-7	CASSSLGTSYEQYF
TRBV27	TRBJ2-1	CASSLSVPGGLKGHYNEQFF
TRBV19	TRBJ2-5	CASSQGAGGTKTQYF
TRBV5-1	TRBJ2-3	CASSLGGRPDTQYF
TRBV5-8	TRBJ1-2	CASTQNREGVF
TRBV4-2	TRBJ2-1	CASSPGLAGVYGQFF
TRBV6-5	TRBJ1-4	CASRGQPTNEKLFF
TRBV2	TRBJ2-7	CASSGQGGSSYEQYF
TRBV27	TRBJ2-3	CASKGASGSTDTQYF
TRBV15	TRBJ1-4	CATNERVGEKLFF
TRBV7-9	TRBJ2-2	CASRGDTGELFF
TRBV7-2	TRBJ2-2	CASSPRQAGDTGELFF
TRBV28	TRBJ2-5	CASSPYTGTGIQETQYF
TRBV6-2/TRBV6-3	TRBJ2-3	CASSYFLGLAGGRTDTQYF
TRBV10-3	TRBJ1-5	CAISESTANQPQHF
TRBV10-2	TRBJ2-5	CASSEQGAQETQYF